This T cell receptor (beta chain) was obtained from a study of cytomegalovirus exposure and HLA in healthy donors (dated by TCRdb to the late 2010s). Context from the whole study: According to an earlier analysis of 587 of the donors, about 180 million T cells yielded over 100 million unique TCR beta sequences and around 300 Gb of sequence data. An early release covering 500 to 750 HLA-typed donors comprised around 300 gigabases of sequencing data and tens of millions of unique TCR sequences. Of the 398 genotyped donors, roughly 85% fell in the genetic ancestry cluster associated with self-reported Caucasian donors. The study aimed to test whether cataloging public T cell receptors could reveal signatures of past pathogen exposure. Using immunosequencing, the study profiled T cell repertoires from 666 subjects and related those repertoires to cytomegalovirus serostatus. Besides the first cohort of approximately 670 subjects, a separate validation cohort made up of some 110 different subjects was used. The study combined high-throughput TCR immunosequencing, statistical association of individual TCRs with disease status, and machine learning to predict cytomegalovirus infection status. To study patterns of TCR occurrence, a later analysis re-analyzed previously published TCR beta repertoires from 666 donors and added high-resolution HLA genotyping. The later analysis used no new phenotypic data to find candidate immune exposures, relying instead on TCR beta sequences and their occurrence across donors. An earlier analysis of 500 to 750 of the donors applied high-throughput TCR beta sequencing to assess whether each TCR beta V gene segment acted as functional or pseudogenic. Alongside the repertoire data, information on donor age, sex, ethnicity and CMV serostatus was compiled. A later genetic analysis used genome-wide SNP genotypes for about three fifths of the 666 donors, treating that subset as a discovery cohort. All discovery cohort repertoires had been generated on a single sequencing platform. HLA typing included class I and class II loci at four-digit resolution. Typing coverage varied by locus: 629-630 donors for A, B, C, DRB1 and DQB1; 522 for DQA1; around 610 for DPA1; under 490 for DPB1. Because of strong linkage in the cohort, roughly five DR-DQ haplotypes were treated as single units for association and clustering. On average, around 240,000 unique TCR beta nucleotide sequences were sequenced per donor among a few hundred genotyped donors of the cohort, with around 19% of those sequences being non-productive.

From the cysteine through the phenylalanine, the CDR3 covers 13 amino acids. The kept DNA is CDR3 alone, 39 bases in frame from the first base. Trimming at the junction amounts to 6 bases on V and 2 bases on J, and the germline ends lie 10 bases apart. According to the germline V gene, CDR1 reads MNHEY and CDR2 reads SVGAGI. The cohort comprised some 680 healthy bone marrow donors. Cohort members were all nominally healthy when sampled, although unrecorded immune exposures were likely present. The donor was CMV seropositive and was included in the group of 250 to 300 seropositive cohort members. Every donor gave a peripheral blood sample, and the peripheral blood mononuclear cells from that sample were used for TCR beta sequencing. The Qiagen DNeasy Blood Extraction Kit was used to extract genomic DNA from the blood cell samples. Study-wide findings and limitations: The classifier was reported to diagnose cytomegalovirus status with high specificity and sensitivity in both the original cohort and the validation cohort. When HLA alleles, especially DR and DQ, strongly co-occurred, attributing TCR associations to individual alleles was difficult. HLA typing was unavailable for some donors at each locus, so association tests used only the typed subset. A few of the identified cytomegalovirus-associated TCR beta chains were confirmed in vitro to be specific for cytomegalovirus antigens. V-gene and J-gene trimming of TCR beta chains was associated with a missense DCLRE1C variant in a later genetic analysis, and the association was replicated in an independent cohort. Correlated functional status among segregating V segments might reflect linkage disequilibrium, but an unknown experimental factor could not be ruled out. In a later analysis, HLA-associated TCR beta chains showed more clonal expansion and lower generation probabilities than non-associated chains that were equally common. A further reported finding was that TCR beta sequences accurately predicted the HLA-A and HLA-B alleles for most subjects in the first cohort. According to a later analysis, TCR association rates differed among HLA loci, with DRB1 alleles showing the most associated TCRs and HLA-C alleles showing the fewest. A total of 150 or so TCR beta chains were listed by the study as associated with cytomegalovirus. In this cohort, only TCR beta chains were sequenced, and detectable features were limited by the absence of alpha or paired-chain data. Some IMGT-functional V segments, including TRBV6-2 and TRBV6-3, could not be told apart with the 87-base-pair reads, so those segments were excluded. In a later genetic analysis, fewer N-insertions in productive TCRs were reported among donors in an Asian-associated ancestry cluster than the roughly 670-donor mean. In an earlier analysis of 587 of the donors, most TCR beta V segments appeared in productive rearrangements about 87% or about 30% of the time, broadly matching IMGT annotations. In a later analysis, most CMV-associated TCR beta chains were found to appear HLA-restricted, with HLA associations seemingly driven largely by CMV exposure. A cluster of highly shared sequence variants was judged likely to be a technical artifact of the sequencing pipeline. The earlier analysis of 587 of the donors excluded roughly 17 rarely observed V segments, including chromosome 9 orphons, because counts were too low. Roughly uniform sequencing depth across donors was assumed in presence/absence analyses, although this assumption may not hold. A later analysis reported that several top co-occurrence clusters appeared linked to parvovirus B19, influenza, CMV and Epstein-Barr virus. Most TCR sequences were seen in very few donors, while some public TCRs were found in many individuals. The only immune exposure information available for the cohort was CMV serostatus. The authors suggested that the approach could potentially be extended to other disease states and immunological phenotypes. At a false discovery rate of 0.05, a later analysis linked 16,951 TCR beta sequences to specific HLA alleles.

The table lists this clone with many counts. It has no known antigen specificity. No base quality information exists; no much larger clone differs at one position. Other DNA sequences in the same sample also yield this CDR3. Receptor amplification or capture employed the immunoSEQ multiplex PCR assay. For the multiplex PCR, a mixture combining 60 forward primers for TCR Vbeta segments and 13 reverse primers for TCR Jbeta segments was used. The CDR3 region of rearranged TCR beta genes was amplified from genomic DNA by a multiplex PCR assay. The Illumina HiSeq System was used to sequence the amplified TCR beta libraries as 87-base-pair reads. The published analysis was carried out like this. Across the 670 or so repertoires, a later analysis counted approximately 75 million unique TCR beta chains, approximately 12 million of which were shared by at least two donors. To remove PCR and sequencing errors, raw reads were error-corrected and collapsed into unique sequences using a nearest-neighbor algorithm that merged closely related sequences. Alignment of CDR3 sequences to IMGT reference sequences was used to assign V, D and J gene segments. For a sequence to be retained, a match of at least six nucleotides was required to both a V gene segment and a J gene segment. A rearrangement was called productive if the CDR3 had no stop codons and remained in frame with V and J, and every other rearrangement was called non-productive. Following IMGT convention, CDR3 was defined as the stretch from the second conserved V-encoded cysteine up to the conserved J-encoded phenylalanine. Sequences without an unambiguous match to a single V gene segment were excluded from the earlier analysis of several hundred of the donors. An earlier analysis of almost 600 of the donors classified V segments as functional when productive rearrangements were above 56.7% and as segregating when the standard deviation between donors was above 5%. A statistical classification framework was built for diagnosing cytomegalovirus status from the catalog of TCR beta chain sequences. In a later analysis, TCR nucleotide sequences were compared against IMGT/GENE-DB human TR gene sequences so that V and J genes could be assigned. A later analysis assigned CDR3 sequences and most-parsimonious VDJ recombination scenarios with the TCRdist pipeline. In a later analysis, each TCR beta chain was defined by its CDR3 amino acid sequence together with its V-gene family, and reads without a unique V-gene family were excluded. In a later analysis, 500 to 650 highly shared, low-generation-probability nucleotide sequences were removed to address suspected cross-contamination and a sequencing artifact. For each public chain, a later analysis derived a clonal expansion index from normalized ranks of inferred template counts within each repertoire. Generation probabilities in a later analysis came from a VDJ recombination model fitted to out-of-frame rearrangements, and those results were checked against IGoR. A later analysis scored TCR-TCR, TCR-HLA and TCR-CMV co-occurrence with hypergeometric tests, applying a repertoire-size bias correction to TCR pairs. A later analysis estimated false discovery rates by permuting HLA or CMV assignments 20 times. A later analysis grouped co-occurring TCRs with DBSCAN, adding TCRdist sequence similarity when clustering within HLA-allele-positive subsets. Co-occurrence clustering excluded repertoires with fewer than 30,000 or more than 120,000 public chains, plus five with anomalous nucleotide sharing. This is the immuneACCESS table as TCRdb keeps it, with only in-frame sequences that have V and J called. A part of the clones is gone; compared with another copy, unresolved V genes explain less than half, and the rest is unexplained. D and trimming were read from the DNA, whereas the V and J calls and clone size are those reported in that table. The sample contains 130,000 or so clones, 77% of them found a single time. More than 4% of the sample is held by the ten biggest clonotypes.

Sequences were obtained from PBMCs. This chain joins TRBV6-5 to TRBJ1-1; TRBD1 might be the D gene, on 6 matching bases. The clonotype originates from a male donor in good health and CMV-seropositive. The bases are TGTGCCAGCAGGCCGGGGGGCAACACTGAAGCTTTCTTT. Its protein is CASRPGGNTEAFF.